Listed here are 16 T cell receptor beta chains from one sample, sequenced in a study of cytomegalovirus exposure and HLA in healthy donors. The study ran its PCR with 60 Vbeta and 13 Jbeta primers. Assay used: immunoSEQ multiplex PCR; TCRdb lists only in-frame clones, some missing. The sample contains 150,000 to 200,000 clones, approximately 81% of which appear only once. The sample taken for sequencing was PBMCs. These receptor sequences come from a man younger than 35 in good health and CMV-seronegative.

This clone was seen only once. This chain links TRBV6-5 with TRBJ2-7, with 7 positions matching TRBD2. The germline CDR1 and CDR2 sequences are MNHEY and SVGAGI. The CDR3 is made up of 14 amino acids. V trimming: 4 bases; J trimming: 3 bases; junction bases outside the gene matches: 6. CDR3 nucleotide sequence: TGTGCCAGCAGTTGGCTAGCGGACCGCTACGAGCAGTACTTC. Protein sequence: CASSWLADRYEQYF.

The CDR3 region is CASSLGGSNSPLHF. Written as DNA, the CDR3 is TGTGCCAGCAGTTTAGGGGGGAGCAATTCACCCCTCCACTTT. The gene calls are TRBV28 and TRBJ1-6; a weak D match, TRBD1 (5 bases). Germline lookup yields CDR1 MDHEN and CDR2 SYDVKM. The V and J ends lost 2 bases and 7 bases respectively, with 9 bases between them. This CDR3 has 14 amino acids.

CDR3 protein: CAGGGLGNEQFF. The CDR3 DNA reads as TGTGCCGGAGGGGGCCTAGGGAATGAGCAGTTCTTC. This chain joins TRBV6-1 and TRBJ2-1, with TRBD1 as a possible D gene (7 bases). V shed 11 bases and J shed 7 bases, with 15 bases lying between them. This CDR3 is built from 12 residues. The germline V gene has CDR1 MNHNS and CDR2 SASEGT.

This clone was detected only once. The chain combines TRBV14 with TRBJ2-7; D is ambiguous. Germline CDR1 SGHDN, CDR2 FVKESK. The CDR3 runs 14 residues. V lost 4 bases, J lost 6 bases, and 16 bases lay in between. The CDR3 DNA reads as TGTGCCAGCAGCCTAACCGGTTTTCTTGGCGAGCAGTACTTC. It translates to CASSLTGFLGEQYF.

V gene TRBV5-4 combines with J gene TRBJ1-1; TRBD1 is a possible D gene (6 bases). This CDR3 is 14 amino acids long. The ends were cut back, 4 bases at V and 5 bases at J, with 15 bases in the middle. Germline values: CDR1 SGHNT, CDR2 YYREEE (reference sequence). The CDR3 DNA reads TGTGCCAGCAGCCCTGAGGGGGGGAGAACTGAAGCTTTCTTT. Encoded protein: CASSPEGGRTEAFF.

V is TRBV14 and J is TRBJ1-1, with 10 bases matching TRBD1. V shed 4 bases, J shed 1 base, and the junction held 15 bases outside the gene matches. The CDR3 length is 19 residues. Germline assignment: CDR1 SGHDN and CDR2 FVKESK. The CDR3 here is CASSRRGPRQGARNTEAFF. In DNA form, the CDR3 reads TGTGCCAGCAGCCGCCGAGGCCCCCGACAGGGGGCAAGGAACACTGAAGCTTTCTTT.

V gene TRBV5-6 combines with J gene TRBJ2-1, with 8 bases lining up with TRBD1. The V gene's germline CDR1 is SGHDT and CDR2 YYEEEE. The CDR3 runs 14 residues. J was trimmed by 8 bases and V by 2 bases; bases with no gene match: 6. This CDR3 is CASSFPDRGDEQFF. The CDR3 DNA is TGTGCCAGCAGCTTCCCTGACAGGGGCGATGAGCAGTTCTTC.

The V call is TRBV5-6, the J call TRBJ2-7; possible D gene TRBD1, 8 bases. Trimming took 2 bases from V and 7 from J, leaving 16 bases between them. There are 14 residues in the CDR3. CDR1 is SGHDT, CDR2 YYEEEE, per germline. In nucleotides, the CDR3 is TGTGCCAGCAGCTTCGACAGGGGCGGGGGAGAGCAGTACTTC. It yields the protein CASSFDRGGGEQYF.

V gene TRBV6-1 combines with J gene TRBJ2-5, with 11 bases aligning to TRBD2. Germline V gives CDR1 MNHNS, CDR2 SASEGT. There are 17 residues in the CDR3. The V gene end was trimmed by 0 bases and the J gene end by 3 bases; junction bases not matched to a gene: 6. The CDR3 spells CASSEARLAGGEETQYF. CDR3 DNA: TGTGCCAGCAGTGAAGCCCGGCTAGCGGGGGGCGAAGAGACCCAGTACTTC.

This chain connects TRBV29-1 to TRBJ2-3, with 11 bases lining up with TRBD2. CDR3 length equals 14 residues. CDR1 is SQVTM and CDR2 is ANQGSEA in the germline V gene. V shed 7 bases, J shed 1 base, and the junction held 4 bases outside the gene matches. The CDR3 sequence: CSGLLAGGTDTQYF. CDR3 bases: TGCAGCGGACTACTAGCGGGGGGCACAGATACGCAGTATTTT.

The chain carries TRBV9 and TRBJ2-3; 7 bases match TRBD2. With 2 bases clipped from V and 3 bases from J, the junction kept 3 bases outside the gene matches. CDR3 length: 14 amino acids. Germline V gene lookup returns CDR1 SGDLS and CDR2 YYNGEE. The CDR3 reads CASSVGLVTDTQYF. CDR3 sequence (DNA): TGTGCCAGCAGCGTCGGACTAGTGACAGATACGCAGTATTTT.

The rearrangement joins TRBV28 to TRBJ1-1, with D possibly being TRBD1 (6 bases). Deletions cut 6 bases from V and 2 bases from J, with 13 bases between. The CDR3 sequence is 14 residues long. Germline CDR1 is MDHEN and CDR2 is SYDVKM. CDR3 in amino acids: CASRGDTSNTEAFF. The CDR3 nucleotides read TGTGCCAGCAGGGGGGACACCAGTAACACTGAAGCTTTCTTT.

Notes on this clone: The junction differs from germline at one of its ends, possibly a read error. The V call is TRBV28, the J call TRBJ2-1, with D tentatively TRBD1 (5 bases). Germline V gene data show CDR1 as MDHEN and CDR2 as SYDVKM. The CDR3 totals 13 residues. In DNA, the CDR3 is TGTGCCAGCTCCTTAATACCCCGAAGGGGTTGGATCTTC. It specifies CASSLIPRRGWIF. The full variable domain, its missing parts supplied by reference TRBV28 and TRBJ2-1, is DVKVTQSSRYLVKRTGEKVFLECVQDMDHENMFWYRQDPGLGLRLIYFSYDVKMKEKGDIPEGYSVSREKKERFSLILESASTNQTSMYLCASSLIPRRGWIFGPGTRLTVL.

The gene calls are TRBV7-9 and TRBJ2-1; TRBD2 matches 11 bases. Trimming cost V 5 bases and J 9 bases; bases outside gene matches: 21. In germline, CDR1 is SEHNR, CDR2 FQNEAQ (reference sequence). This CDR3 contains 19 residues. This CDR3 is CASSTPTESVAGGGVEQFF. The CDR3 bases are TGTGCCAGCAGCACACCGACCGAATCCGTAGCGGGAGGGGGAGTTGAGCAGTTCTTC.

The V and J genes are TRBV5-1 and TRBJ2-3; 7 bases match TRBD1. With V trimmed by 0 bases and J by 3 bases, 4 bases remained unmatched. CDR3 length: 15 residues. CDR1 and CDR2 (germline): SGHRS, YFSETQ. The CDR3 loop is CASSLGQGGTDTQYF. The DNA for the CDR3 is TGCGCCAGCAGCTTGGGACAGGGTGGAACAGATACGCAGTATTTT.

The V call is TRBV5-4, the J call TRBJ2-1; 14 bases line up with TRBD2. Trimming at V came to 0 bases and at J to 2 bases, leaving 1 base not matched to a gene. The CDR3 has 17 residues. Germline-derived CDR1 and CDR2 are SGHNT and YYREEE (reference sequence). The CDR3 spells CASSLGLAGGPYNEQFF. CDR3 nucleotides: TGTGCCAGCAGCTTGGGACTAGCGGGGGGGCCCTACAATGAGCAGTTCTTC.